Below, 21 T cell receptor beta chains from the same sample are listed, as sequenced in a study of molecular identifiers for immune sequencing clone quantification. TCRdb re-derived calls from the PCR reads in MiXCR, one entry per CDR3 protein. The sample comprises about 640,000 distinct CDR3 sequences, just under 20% of which are singletons, and roughly 0.83% rests with the top ten. Sequencing input: naive CD8+ T cells from blood, with Jurkat cell RNA spiked in. Subset noted: FACS-sorted CD8+CD4-CCR7+CD45RA+ naive T cells. These receptor sequences come from a human donor in good health. Some libraries in this study had Jurkat cell RNA spiked in.

This clonotype occurred once. The rearrangement joins TRBV16 to TRBJ1-6, with D possibly TRBD1 on 5 matching bases. The CDR3 length is 16 residues. Germline CDR1 and CDR2: KGHSY and FQNENV. Deletions cut 0 bases from V and 7 bases from J, with 13 bases between. Written as DNA, the CDR3 is TGTGCCAGCAGCCAATCTGATGGGGGTATGAATTCACCCCTCCACTTT. Its translation: CASSQSDGGMNSPLHF.

This clonotype was counted at least ten times. CDR3 coding DNA: TGTGCCAGCAGTTTCACGGGGGCGAATCAGCCCCAGCATTTT. Protein: CASSFTGANQPQHF. The gene calls are TRBV12-3 or TRBV12-4 and TRBJ1-5; tentatively, D is TRBD1 (6 bases). V was trimmed by 3 bases and J by 4 bases, leaving 10 bases between them. There are 14 residues in the CDR3.

Many counts were recorded for this clonotype. The V call is TRBV29-1, the J call TRBJ1-4; TRBD1 matches 8 bases. The CDR3 sequence is 14 residues long. Germline values: CDR1 SQVTM, CDR2 ANQGSEA. V gave up 2 bases and J gave up 11 bases; unmatched junction bases: 10. CDR3 amino acids: CSVEMSQGERKLFF. The CDR3 nucleotides read TGCAGCGTTGAAATGTCACAGGGGGAAAGGAAACTGTTTTTT.

Notes on this clonotype: The junction shows a germline mismatch at one end, possibly a read error. The chain recombines TRBV6-5 with TRBJ2-5; 8 bases line up with TRBD1. CDR1 and CDR2 (germline): MNHEY, SVGAGI. There are 15 residues in the CDR3. DNA for the CDR3: TGTGCCAGCAGTTTACAGGGGGACTTCCAAGAGACCCGGTACTTC. Translating it yields CASSLQGDFQETRYF.

The chain couples TRBV7-8 to TRBJ1-2, with D perhaps TRBD1 (6 bases). The CDR3 is made up of 16 amino acids. Germline-derived CDR1 and CDR2 are SGHVS and FQNEAQ. The V end lost 0 bases, the J end lost 4 bases, and 15 bases lay between the germline ends. CDR3 loop: CASSLARTELIYGYTF. The CDR3 DNA sequence: TGTGCCAGCAGCTTAGCTCGGACAGAGCTAATCTATGGCTACACCTTC. Complete variable domain (other parts from reference TRBV7-8 and TRBJ1-2): GAGVSQSPRYKVAKRGQDVALRCDPISGHVSLFWYQQALGQGPEFLTYFQNEAQLDKSGLPSDRFFAERPEGSVSTLKIQRTQQEDSAVYLCASSLARTELIYGYTFGSGTRLTVV.

This clonotype has a count of ten or more. This sequence joins TRBV5-1 and TRBJ2-7; TRBD1 aligns across 9 bases. Germline V gene lookup returns CDR1 SGHRS and CDR2 YFSETQ. J lost 3 bases, V lost 1 base, and 14 bases had no gene match. This CDR3 has 18 residues. The CDR3 nucleotides read TGCGCCAGCAGCTTGAAGCCGAACGCGGGACAGGGTATCTACGAGCAGTACTTC. This codes for CASSLKPNAGQGIYEQYF.

This clonotype has only a few counts. The rearrangement links TRBV7-9 to TRBJ2-7, with D possibly matching TRBD1 (6 bases). V gave up 4 bases and J gave up 2 bases, with 15 bases separating them. Germline CDR1 reads SEHNR; CDR2 reads FQNEAQ (reference sequence). There are 15 residues in the CDR3. The CDR3, as DNA: TGTGCCAGCAGCTACCCCGGGACAACACCCTACGAGCAGTACTTC. This gives the protein CASSYPGTTPYEQYF.

The sample holds many counts of this clonotype. The chain has TRBV5-6 and TRBJ2-7; no clear D gene. The CDR3 is made up of 15 amino acids. V shed 4 bases and J shed 2 bases, with 16 bases lying between them. Germline V CDR1 and CDR2: SGHDT, YYEEEE. Here the CDR3 reads CASSPAPPSPYEQYF. The CDR3 region has the DNA TGTGCCAGCAGCCCCGCTCCACCAAGCCCCTACGAGCAGTACTTC.

This clonotype was counted ten times or more. The chain joins TRBV5-5 to TRBJ2-7, with 8 bases aligning to TRBD1. This CDR3 spans 13 amino acids. Germline assignment: CDR1 SGHKS and CDR2 YYEKEE (reference sequence). V dropped 4 bases and J dropped 5; count of bases not matched to a gene: 5. This CDR3 reads CASSRTGWHEQYF. CDR3 DNA: TGTGCCAGCAGCCGGACAGGGTGGCACGAGCAGTACTTC. Supplemented by reference TRBV5-5 and TRBJ2-7, the full variable domain reads DAGVTQSPTHLIKTRGQQVTLRCSPISGHKSVSWYQQVLGQGPQFIFQYYEKEERGRGNFPDRFSARQFPNYSSELNVNALLLGDSALYLCASSRTGWHEQYFGPGTRLTVT.

This clonotype was recorded a few times. This chain connects TRBV4-1 to TRBJ1-6; no definite D call. The CDR3 spans 15 residues. Trimming left V 4 bases short and J 5 bases short, with 12 bases between. Germline CDR1 is MGHRA and CDR2 is YSYEKL. Written as DNA, the CDR3 is TGCGCCAGCAGCCCCCCATCGGGGAATAATTCACCCCTCCACTTT. Its translation: CASSPPSGNNSPLHF.

Concerning this clonotype: The junction shows a germline mismatch at one end, possibly a read error. The V call is TRBV7-9, the J call TRBJ2-2, with D possibly matching TRBD2 (5 bases). Germline V gene sequence: CDR1 SEHNR, CDR2 FQNEAQ (reference sequence). The CDR3 is made up of 17 amino acids. CDR3 amino acids: CASSPPFNVSRDGEQFF. The CDR3 DNA follows: TGTGCCAGCAGCCCCCCCTTTAATGTTTCCCGAGACGGGGAGCAGTTTTTT.

This clonotype was observed a few times. The V gene is TRBV4-3, the J gene TRBJ2-1; weak D call: TRBD2 (6 bases). Germline CDR1 and CDR2: LGHNA and YSLEER. Trimming cost V 2 bases and J 4 bases, with 12 bases left between them. The CDR3 is made up of 15 amino acids. The CDR3 spells CASSQTGGEYNEQFF. The CDR3 coding sequence is TGCGCCAGCAGCCAAACTGGCGGGGAGTACAATGAGCAGTTCTTC.

The chain combines TRBV2 with TRBJ2-5; 12 positions agree with TRBD2. This CDR3 contains 19 residues. The V gene end was trimmed by 1 base and the J gene end by 0 bases; junction bases not matched to a gene: 9. The V gene's germline CDR1 is SNHLY and CDR2 FYNNEI. The CDR3 protein is CASSEEGLAGWGYQETQYF. CDR3 nucleotides: TGTGCCAGCAGTGAAGAGGGACTAGCGGGCTGGGGGTACCAAGAGACCCAGTACTTC.

As to this clonotype: A much larger clone differs by one base, so this may be a read error. The chain employs TRBV4-1 and TRBJ2-7; D is perhaps TRBD1 (6 bases). Germline V gives CDR1 MGHRA, CDR2 YSYEKL. V was trimmed by 1 base and J by 6 bases, leaving 16 bases between them. This CDR3 contains 15 residues. The CDR3 DNA sequence: TGCGCCAGCAGCCAAGTTGCAGGGGTCGACCGCGAGCAGTACTTC. It encodes CASSQVAGVDREQYF.

As to this clonotype: A much larger clone sits a single nucleotide away, making a read error possible. The rearrangement joins TRBV19 to TRBJ1-5; D is perhaps TRBD1 (5 bases). Germline V gives CDR1 LNHDA, CDR2 SQIVND (reference sequence). Trimming removed 7 bases at V and 1 base at J, with 14 bases between. This CDR3 has 15 residues. The CDR3 coding sequence is TGTGCCAGTAACCTTGGGGGGAGGAGCAATCAGCCCCAGCATTTT. This codes for CASNLGGRSNQPQHF.

This clonotype was seen repeatedly, ten times or more. This chain links TRBV12-3 or TRBV12-4 with TRBJ2-2, with D maybe TRBD2 (5 bases). Trimming shortened V by 1 base and J by 6 bases, and 9 bases separated the two germline ends. This CDR3 is built from 14 residues. The CDR3 sequence is CASSLGGLAGELFF. CDR3 sequence (DNA): TGTGCCAGCAGTTTAGGAGGGTTGGCCGGGGAGCTGTTTTTT.

This clonotype appeared a few times. CDR3 protein: CSARGNGNYEQYF. CDR3 coding DNA: TGCAGTGCTAGAGGTAACGGGAACTACGAGCAGTACTTC. The genes are TRBV20-1 and TRBJ2-7; D is possibly TRBD2 (5 bases). Germline V gene lookup returns CDR1 DFQATT and CDR2 SNEGSKA (reference sequence). The CDR3 consists of 13 residues. V lost 1 base, J lost 3 bases, and 10 bases lay in between.

The table lists this clonotype with many counts. This chain connects TRBV30 to TRBJ2-7; D gene unclear. The germline V and J ends were trimmed by 1 base and 1 base, with 5 bases remaining between them. The V gene's germline CDR1 is GTSNPN and CDR2 SVGIG (reference sequence). There are 12 residues in the CDR3. This CDR3 is CAWSALSYEQYF. The CDR3 DNA reads as TGTGCCTGGAGTGCCTTATCCTACGAGCAGTACTTC.

As for this clonotype: A read error may be the cause here, since a much bigger clone is one base away. V gene TRBV7-9 combines with J gene TRBJ2-5; D not resolved. V was shortened by 7 bases and J by 2 bases, with 17 bases between the two germline ends. Germline values: CDR1 SEHNR, CDR2 FQNEAQ (reference sequence). The CDR3 covers 15 residues. CDR3 DNA: TGTGCCAGCAACTATTTGGCGTACCCACAAGAGACCCAGTACTTC. As protein: CASNYLAYPQETQYF.

Worth noting for this clonotype: As the CDR3 is not closed by the conserved phenylalanine or tryptophan, this likely results from a read error. The gene calls are TRBV7-9 and TRBJ1-1; D unresolved. Germline lookup yields CDR1 SEHNR and CDR2 FQNEAQ (reference sequence). This CDR3 is 12 amino acids long. V was pared by 1 base and J by 4 bases, with 4 bases between. As DNA, the CDR3 is TGTGCCAGCAGCTTAGGATCCACTGAAGCTTTCCTT. Translating it yields CASSLGSTEAFL.

The table lists this clonotype with many counts. The genes are TRBV7-6 and TRBJ1-5; no clear D. Germline values: CDR1 SGHVS, CDR2 FNYEAQ. V lost 6 bases and J 5 bases, leaving 20 bases between the germline ends. The CDR3 consists of 16 residues. The CDR3 sequence: CASSNDGVGGYQPQHF. CDR3 coding DNA: TGTGCCAGCAGTAACGACGGGGTCGGAGGGTATCAGCCCCAGCATTTT.